These 17 T cell receptor beta chains share one sample of origin, sequenced in a study of shared clonotypes between healthy human individuals. The method was immunoSEQ multiplex PCR; TCRdb's version includes in-frame clones alone and lacks a portion of them. The sample consists of some 2,500,000 clones, over 85% of them appearing once. The sequencing input was naive CD4+ T cells from PBMCs. As to subset: CD45RA+ positively selected. These receptors all come from a man younger than 35 in good health. Some clones in this sample may be carry-over from other donors' samples.

The rearrangement links TRBV2 to TRBJ2-1; 7 bases are shared with TRBD2. Trimming cost V 7 bases and J 9 bases; bases outside gene matches: 21. Germline V gene sequence: CDR1 SNHLY, CDR2 FYNNEI. CDR3 length: 17 residues. The CDR3 DNA sequence: TGTGCCAGCATTTTCGCTCGTTCGGGAGGAGGGGTAGGTGAGCAGTTCTTC. It encodes CASIFARSGGGVGEQFF.

On this clone: The sample carries other DNA sequences with the same CDR3. This sequence joins TRBV28 and TRBJ1-2; no clear D. The V end lost 5 bases, the J end lost 4 bases, and 8 bases lay between the germline ends. The CDR3 is 12 residues long. CDR1 and CDR2 from the germline V gene are MDHEN and SYDVKM. Here the CDR3 DNA reads TGTGCCAGCAGTACGACGACCTATGGCTACACCTTC. Translating gives CASSTTTYGYTF.

A word on this clone: The sample holds other DNA sequences that translate to the same CDR3. The chain has TRBV7-2 and TRBJ2-7; D might be TRBD2 (6 bases). Germline V CDR1 and CDR2: SGHTA, FQGNSA. The CDR3 is made up of 14 amino acids. V lost 0 bases to trimming and J lost 2 bases, with 8 bases between them. CDR3 residues: CASSLAGGTYEQYF. As DNA, the CDR3 is TGTGCCAGCAGCTTAGCGGGAGGAACCTACGAGCAGTACTTC.

DNA of the CDR3: TGTGCCAGCAGTCCCCCCCCGGGGACCTACAATGAGCAGTTCTTC. As protein: CASSPPPGTYNEQFF. The V call is TRBV27, the J call TRBJ2-1; the D gene is possibly TRBD2 (5 bases). Germline CDR1 is MNHEY and CDR2 is SMNVEV (reference sequence). This CDR3 has 15 amino acids. The V end was cut by 5 bases, the J end by 2 bases, with 13 bases between.

V gene TRBV5-1 combines with J gene TRBJ2-2; the match to TRBD2 covers 13 bases. CDR3 size: 17 residues. The germline gives CDR1 SGHRS, CDR2 YFSETQ. With V trimmed by 0 bases and J by 7 bases, 6 bases remained unmatched. The CDR3: CASSLGTSGSSDGELFF. The CDR3 region has the DNA TGCGCCAGCAGCTTGGGGACTAGCGGGAGTTCCGACGGGGAGCTGTTTTTT.

This clone was seen only a few times. In DNA, the CDR3 is TGTGCCTGGAGTATAGGGCGTAACACTGAAGCTTTCTTT. Protein sequence: CAWSIGRNTEAFF. This chain joins TRBV30 and TRBJ1-1; D is ambiguous. Trimming cost V 2 bases and J 2 bases, with 9 bases left between them. The CDR3 is 13 amino acids. Per the germline V gene, CDR1 is GTSNPN and CDR2 is SVGIG (reference sequence). Full variable domain (outside the CDR3, taken from reference TRBV30 and TRBJ1-1): SQTIHQWPATLVQPVGSPLSLECTVEGTSNPNLYWYRQAAGRGLQLLFYSVGIGQISSEVPQNLSASRPQDRQFILSSKKLLLSDSGFYLCAWSIGRNTEAFFGQGTRLTVV.

V and J are TRBV9 and TRBJ2-2; 8 bases fit TRBD2. Germline CDR1 SGDLS, CDR2 YYNGEE. The length of the CDR3 is 16 residues. V was pared by 3 bases and J by 4 bases, with 8 bases of the junction left unmatched. The CDR3 loop reads CASSARAGGLTGELFF. CDR3 sequence (DNA): TGTGCCAGCAGCGCCAGGGCGGGAGGTCTCACCGGGGAGCTGTTTTTT.

This clone has only a few counts. Other DNA sequences of this sample code for an identical CDR3. The chain recombines TRBV19 with TRBJ2-7; possible D gene TRBD1, 6 bases. V was shortened by 5 bases and J by 0 bases, with 11 bases between the two germline ends. CDR3 size: 14 residues. The germline gives CDR1 LNHDA, CDR2 SQIVND (reference sequence). CDR3 protein: CASSRQVSSYEQYF. CDR3 nucleotides: TGTGCCAGTAGTCGACAGGTTAGCTCCTACGAGCAGTACTTC.

The genes are TRBV30 and TRBJ2-7; tentatively, D is TRBD1 (5 bases). V dropped 0 bases and J dropped 1 base, with 19 bases sitting between them. This CDR3 spans 17 amino acids. CDR1 and CDR2 from the germline V gene are GTSNPN and SVGIG (reference sequence). The CDR3 protein is CAWSVSAGQDPSYEQYF. CDR3 DNA sequence: TGTGCCTGGAGTGTATCTGCAGGGCAGGACCCGTCCTACGAGCAGTACTTC.

The rearrangement links TRBV6-1 to TRBJ2-7, with a tentative D call TRBD2 (5 bases). V dropped 6 bases and J dropped 2 bases, with 14 bases sitting between them. This CDR3 comprises 14 residues. Germline loops: CDR1 MNHNS, CDR2 SASEGT. The CDR3 loop is CASSMGRTPYEQYF. CDR3 in DNA: TGTGCCAGCAGCATGGGCAGGACTCCCTACGAGCAGTACTTC.

This rearrangement joins TRBV5-4 to TRBJ2-7; unclear D gene. The CDR3 is 14 amino acids. Germline V gene sequence: CDR1 SGHNT, CDR2 YYREEE (reference sequence). The V gene lost 0 bases and the J gene lost 1 base, with 8 bases spanning the gap. Written as DNA, the CDR3 is TGTGCCAGCAGCTTGGGATGGGGATCCTACGAGCAGTACTTC. Amino acids: CASSLGWGSYEQYF.

Of note for this clone: Other DNA sequences within the sample encode an identical CDR3. The chain combines TRBV7-9 with TRBJ1-5; the D is unclear. Trimming left V 1 base short and J 0 bases short, with 4 bases between. CDR3 size: 14 residues. Looked up from germline, CDR1 is SEHNR and CDR2 is FQNEAQ (reference sequence). The CDR3 nucleotides read TGTGCCAGCAGCTTAGTGGATAGCAATCAGCCCCAGCATTTT. This translates into CASSLVDSNQPQHF.

The chain is built from TRBV11-2 and TRBJ2-1; 7 nucleotides line up with TRBD1. The CDR3 spans 12 residues. V lost 5 bases to trimming and J lost 9 bases; unmatched junction nucleotides: 4. Germline values: CDR1 SGHAT, CDR2 FQNNGV. CDR3 bases: TGTGCCAGCAGCCCAGACAGGGTTGAGCAGTTCTTC. It yields the protein CASSPDRVEQFF.

The chain uses TRBV6-1 and TRBJ2-5; D is uncertain. With 1 base removed from V and 10 bases from J, the gap between germline ends came to 16 bases. CDR3 length: 14 amino acids. CDR1 is MNHNS, CDR2 SASEGT, per germline. The CDR3 nucleotides are TGTGCCAGCAGTGAAGAGAGTTTGGGTGGGTTCCAGTACTTC. Amino acids: CASSEESLGGFQYF.

A remark on this clone: This CDR3 is also generated by other DNA sequences in the sample. The chain uses TRBV5-1 and TRBJ2-5; D gene unclear. V was trimmed by 1 base and J by 5 bases, leaving 9 bases between them. There are 13 residues in the CDR3. Germline V gene sequence: CDR1 SGHRS, CDR2 YFSETQ. The chain's CDR3 is CASSLPGEETQYF. The CDR3 nucleotides are TGCGCCAGCAGCTTGCCCGGCGAGGAGACCCAGTACTTC.

This clone was seen a single time. V and J are TRBV5-1 and TRBJ1-2; D call uncertain. Trimming left V 4 bases short and J 8 bases short, with 12 bases between. Per germline, CDR1 SGHRS and CDR2 YFSETQ. The CDR3 has 12 amino acids. CDR3: CASSPRVGGYTF. Here the CDR3 DNA reads TGCGCCAGCAGCCCCCGGGTAGGGGGCTACACCTTC. The full variable domain, completed using reference TRBV5-1 and TRBJ1-2, is KAGVTQTPRYLIKTRGQQVTLSCSPISGHRSVSWYQQTPGQGLQFLFEYFSETQRNKGNFPGRFSGRQFSNSRSEMNVSTLELGDSALYLCASSPRVGGYTFGSGTRLTVV.

This chain joins TRBV6-1 and TRBJ2-1, with a tentative D call TRBD2 (6 bases). The germline CDR1 and CDR2 sequences are MNHNS and SASEGT. The CDR3 has 15 amino acids. Trimming removed 8 bases at V and 1 base at J, with 15 bases between. DNA for the CDR3: TGTGCCAGCCAAACACCGGGAGTGTCCTACAATGAGCAGTTCTTC. Translating gives CASQTPGVSYNEQFF.